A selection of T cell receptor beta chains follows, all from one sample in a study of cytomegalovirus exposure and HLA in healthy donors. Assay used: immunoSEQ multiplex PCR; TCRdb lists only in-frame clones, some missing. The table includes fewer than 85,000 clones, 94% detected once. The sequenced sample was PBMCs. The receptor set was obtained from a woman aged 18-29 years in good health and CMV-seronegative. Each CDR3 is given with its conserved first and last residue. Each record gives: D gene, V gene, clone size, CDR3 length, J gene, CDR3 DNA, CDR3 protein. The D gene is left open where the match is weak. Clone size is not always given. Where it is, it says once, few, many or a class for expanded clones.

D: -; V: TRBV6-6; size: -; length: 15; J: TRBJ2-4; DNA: TGTGCCAGCAGTTCGTCGCGGGGGCGCGAAAACATTCAGTACTTC; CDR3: CASSSSRGRENIQYF
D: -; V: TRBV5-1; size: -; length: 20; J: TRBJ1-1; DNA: TGCGCCAGCAACCTTGTATCTCCGGGGGGATGGGGCTTGGGGAACACTGAAGCTTTCTTT; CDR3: CASNLVSPGGWGLGNTEAFF
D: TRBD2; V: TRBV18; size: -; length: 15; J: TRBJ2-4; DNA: TGTGCCAGCTCCCACGGCGGGGGTTCCAAAAACATTCAGTACTTC; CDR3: CASSHGGGSKNIQYF
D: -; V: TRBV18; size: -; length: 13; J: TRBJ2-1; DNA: TGTGCCAGCTCGCACCCCAGCGGGAATGAGCAGTTCTTC; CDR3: CASSHPSGNEQFF
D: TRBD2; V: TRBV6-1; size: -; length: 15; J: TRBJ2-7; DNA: TGTGCCAGCAGCGACCGGGAGGGGGGGCCATACGAGCAGTACTTC; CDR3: CASSDREGGPYEQYF
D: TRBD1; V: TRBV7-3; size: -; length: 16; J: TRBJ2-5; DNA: TGTGCCAGCAGCCAGACTGGACAGGGGATAGGAGAGACCCAGTACTTC; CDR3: CASSQTGQGIGETQYF
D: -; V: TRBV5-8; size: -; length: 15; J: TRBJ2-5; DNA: TGTGCCAGCAGCTTGGTAGCCAGGGTTCACGAGACCCAGTACTTC; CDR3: CASSLVARVHETQYF
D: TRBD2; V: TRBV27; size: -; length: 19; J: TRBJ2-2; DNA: TGTGCCAGCACCCTCTGGGGACTAGCGGGGGGGACGAACACCGGGGAGCTGTTTTTT; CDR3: CASTLWGLAGGTNTGELFF
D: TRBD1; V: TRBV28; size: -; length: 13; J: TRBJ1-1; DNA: TGTGCCAGCAGTTTTCAAACAGGGGGCGAAGCTTTCTTT; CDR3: CASSFQTGGEAFF
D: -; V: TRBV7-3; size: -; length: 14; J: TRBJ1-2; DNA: TGTGCCAGCAGCCTCAGGGGCGCTCCTGGTGGCTACACCTTC; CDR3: CASSLRGAPGGYTF
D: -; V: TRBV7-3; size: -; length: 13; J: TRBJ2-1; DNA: TGTGCCAGCAGCTTAACAGGGGTAAATGAGCAGTTCTTC; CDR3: CASSLTGVNEQFF
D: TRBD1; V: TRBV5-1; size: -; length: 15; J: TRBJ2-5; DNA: TGCGCCAGCAGCGGGGGGACAGGGGGGAAAGAGACCCAGTACTTC; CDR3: CASSGGTGGKETQYF
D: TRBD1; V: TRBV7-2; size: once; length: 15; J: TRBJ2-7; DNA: TGTGCCAGCAGTCAAGGGGACAGGGCTATATACGAGCAGTACTTC; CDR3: CASSQGDRAIYEQYF
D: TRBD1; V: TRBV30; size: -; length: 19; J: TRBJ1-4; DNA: TGTGCCTGGAGCCCAAATCTGATAAGGACAGGGCGGAGTAATGAAAAACTGTTTTTT; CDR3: CAWSPNLIRTGRSNEKLFF
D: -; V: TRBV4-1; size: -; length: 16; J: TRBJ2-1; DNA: TGCGCCAGCAGCCAAGATCTCGGGGGTTCTCGCGGTGAGCAGTTCTTC; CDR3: CASSQDLGGSRGEQFF
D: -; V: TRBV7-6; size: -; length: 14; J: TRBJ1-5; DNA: TGTGCCAGCAGCCTGGCAGGGAGCAATCAGCCCCAGCATTTT; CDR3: CASSLAGSNQPQHF
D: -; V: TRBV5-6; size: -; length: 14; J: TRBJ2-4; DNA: TGTGCCAGCAGCTTGGGTAGCACCAAAAACATTCAGTACTTC; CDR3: CASSLGSTKNIQYF
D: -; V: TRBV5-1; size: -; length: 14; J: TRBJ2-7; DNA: TGCGCCAGCAGCCCTACACCAGGGGCGAGTGAGCAGTACTTC; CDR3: CASSPTPGASEQYF
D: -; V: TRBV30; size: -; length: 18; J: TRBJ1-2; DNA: TGTGCCTGGAGTGTTTCCCTCCGGGACTCACCCCCCCTATATGGCTACACCTTC; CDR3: CAWSVSLRDSPPLYGYTF
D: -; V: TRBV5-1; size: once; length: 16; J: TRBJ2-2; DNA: TGCGCCAGCAGCTTGGCGGGGGGCCGTGGCACCGGGGAGCTGTTTTTT; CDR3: CASSLAGGRGTGELFF
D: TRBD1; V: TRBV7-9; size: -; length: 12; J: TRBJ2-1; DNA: TGTGCCAGCAGAAGACAGGGGACTGAGCAGTTCTTC; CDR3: CASRRQGTEQFF
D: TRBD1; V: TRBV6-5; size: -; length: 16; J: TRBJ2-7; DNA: TGTGCCAGCAGTTACGCCCTCGGGACAGGACGTTACGAGCAGTACTTC; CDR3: CASSYALGTGRYEQYF
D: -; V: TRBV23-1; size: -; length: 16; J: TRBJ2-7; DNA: TGCGCCAGCAGTCAACTGATTTTGGTGTCCAGGGGCGAGCAGTACTTC; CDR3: CASSQLILVSRGEQYF
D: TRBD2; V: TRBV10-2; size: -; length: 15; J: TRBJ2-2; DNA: TGCGCCAGCAGATATATAGCGGGGGTTGGCGGGGAGCTGTTTTTT; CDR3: CASRYIAGVGGELFF
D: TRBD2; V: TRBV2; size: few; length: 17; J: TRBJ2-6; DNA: TGTGCCAGCAGTGAACGTGTGGCGGGGGCTGGGGCCAACGTCCTGACTTTC; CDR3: CASSERVAGAGANVLTF
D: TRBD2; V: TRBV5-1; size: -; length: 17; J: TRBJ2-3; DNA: TGCGCCAGCAGCTTGGCCATTCTAGCGGGGAATCGAGATACGCAGTATTTT; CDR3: CASSLAILAGNRDTQYF
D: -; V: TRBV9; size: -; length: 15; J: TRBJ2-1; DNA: TGTGCCAGCAGCTTGCGGGACAGAGCCTACAATGAGCAGTTCTTC; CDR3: CASSLRDRAYNEQFF
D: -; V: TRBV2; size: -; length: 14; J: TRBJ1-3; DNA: TGTGCCAGCAGACACGGGACATCTGGAAACACCATATATTTT; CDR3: CASRHGTSGNTIYF
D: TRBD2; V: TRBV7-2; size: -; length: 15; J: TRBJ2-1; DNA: TGTGCCAGCAGCTTAGTTCTAGCGGGGGGCCCGATAACTTTCTTC; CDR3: CASSLVLAGGPITFF
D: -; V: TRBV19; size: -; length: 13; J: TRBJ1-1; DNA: TGTGCCAGTAGTATTGGCAGACATACTGAAGCTTTCTTT; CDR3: CASSIGRHTEAFF
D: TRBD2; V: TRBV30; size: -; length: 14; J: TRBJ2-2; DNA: TGTGCCTGGTATCTTCCCGGGGGGGCCGGGGAGCTGTTTTTT; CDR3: CAWYLPGGAGELFF
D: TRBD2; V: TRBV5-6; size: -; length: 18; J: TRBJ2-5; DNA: TGTGCCAGCAGCTCGACTAGCGGGGGGGCCGGGGTGGCAGAGACCCAGTACTTC; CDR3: CASSSTSGGAGVAETQYF
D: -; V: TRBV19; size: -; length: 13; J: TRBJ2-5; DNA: TGTGCCAGTAGTTCTAGCCGGCAAGAGACCCAGTACTTC; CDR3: CASSSSRQETQYF
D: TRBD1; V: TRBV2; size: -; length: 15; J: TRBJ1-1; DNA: TGTGCCAGCAGGGGGGGTGGTAGAGGGGGCCCTGAAGCTTTCTTT; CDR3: CASRGGGRGGPEAFF
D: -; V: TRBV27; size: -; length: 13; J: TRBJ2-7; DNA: TGTGCCAGCAGTTTAAGGACTGACTACGAGCAGTACTTC; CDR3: CASSLRTDYEQYF
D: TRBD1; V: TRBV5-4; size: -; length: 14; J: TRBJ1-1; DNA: TGTGCCAGCAGCTTAGCAGGGGGTCACACTGAAGCTTTCTTT; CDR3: CASSLAGGHTEAFF
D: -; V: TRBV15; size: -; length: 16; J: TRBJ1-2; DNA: TGTGCCACCAGCAGAGATGGGCAGGGGCTAACTTATGGCTACACCTTC; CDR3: CATSRDGQGLTYGYTF
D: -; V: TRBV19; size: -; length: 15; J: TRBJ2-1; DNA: TGTGCCAGTACCGTAGCGGTAGGCTCCTACAATGAGCAGTTCTTC; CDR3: CASTVAVGSYNEQFF
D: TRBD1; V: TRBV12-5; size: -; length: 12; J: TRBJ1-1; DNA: TGTGCTAGTGGCCCAGGGGGGACTGAAGCTTTCTTT; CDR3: CASGPGGTEAFF
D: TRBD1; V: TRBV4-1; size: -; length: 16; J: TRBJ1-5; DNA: TGCGCCAGCAGCCAAGTAAACAGGGGCCGAAATCAGCCCCAGCATTTT; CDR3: CASSQVNRGRNQPQHF
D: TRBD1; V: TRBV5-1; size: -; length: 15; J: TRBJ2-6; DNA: TGCGCCAGCAGCTTACAGGGGACCGGGGCCAACGTCCTGACTTTC; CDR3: CASSLQGTGANVLTF
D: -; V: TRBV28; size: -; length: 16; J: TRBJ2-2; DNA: TGTGCCAGCAGTCCTCAGGGGTTCCGAATCACCGGGGAGCTGTTTTTT; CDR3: CASSPQGFRITGELFF
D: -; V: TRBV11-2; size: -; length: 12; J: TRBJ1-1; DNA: TGTGCCAGCACCTCCCGGGGCACTGAAGCTTTCTTT; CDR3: CASTSRGTEAFF
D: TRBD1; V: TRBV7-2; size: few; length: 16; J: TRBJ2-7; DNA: TGTGCCAGCAGCTTCCTCGGGACAGGGAAGATGTACGAGCAGTACTTC; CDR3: CASSFLGTGKMYEQYF
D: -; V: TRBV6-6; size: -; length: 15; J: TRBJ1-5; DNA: TGTGCCAGCAGTCCACTCGAAGGGGGCAATCAGCCCCAGCATTTT; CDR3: CASSPLEGGNQPQHF
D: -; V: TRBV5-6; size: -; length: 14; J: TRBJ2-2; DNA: TGTGCCAGCAGCTTGGGACTTCCCACCGGGGAGCTGTTTTTT; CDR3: CASSLGLPTGELFF